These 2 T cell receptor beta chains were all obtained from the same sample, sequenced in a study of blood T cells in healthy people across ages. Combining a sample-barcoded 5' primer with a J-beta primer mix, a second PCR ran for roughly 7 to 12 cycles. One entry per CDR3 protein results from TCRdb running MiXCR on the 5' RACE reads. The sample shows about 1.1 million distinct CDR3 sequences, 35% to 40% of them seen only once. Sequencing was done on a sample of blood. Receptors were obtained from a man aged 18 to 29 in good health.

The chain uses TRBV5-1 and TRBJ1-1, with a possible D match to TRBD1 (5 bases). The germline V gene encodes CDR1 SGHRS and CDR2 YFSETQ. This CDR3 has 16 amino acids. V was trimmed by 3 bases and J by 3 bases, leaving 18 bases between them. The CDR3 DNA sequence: TGCGCCAGCAGCTGGACCCCGCGGGGGAGCGACACTGAAGCTTTCTTT. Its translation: CASSWTPRGSDTEAFF.

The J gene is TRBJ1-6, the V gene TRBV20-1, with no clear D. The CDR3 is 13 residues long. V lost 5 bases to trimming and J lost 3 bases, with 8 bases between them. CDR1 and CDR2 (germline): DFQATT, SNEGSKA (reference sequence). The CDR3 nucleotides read TGCAGTGCTGCCCGGGACTATAATTCACCCCTCCACTTT. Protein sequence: CSAARDYNSPLHF.